This T cell receptor (beta chain) originates from a study of blood T cells in healthy people across ages. General study results and limits: From one million sequenced T cells, diversity estimates were lower bounds. Long-lived donors carried more naive CD4+ cells and greater diversity than aged donors. Per million T cells, TCR beta diversity dropped about linearly as age rose.

On this clonotype: Its antigen is undetermined. Mismatch with germline at one junction end may stem from a read error.

This CDR3 is 16 amino acids long. Germline CDR1 and CDR2: MNHEY and SVGAGI. Through a sample-barcoded 5' primer and a J-beta primer mix, a second PCR was run for 7 to 11 cycles. TCRdb fed the 5' RACE reads into MiXCR, producing one record per CDR3 protein. Found here are approximately 290,000 distinct CDR3 sequences, 25% to 30% of them singletons; the top ten hold approximately 30%. The receptor was derived from a woman aged 70-85 years in good health. The chain recombines TRBV6-5 with TRBJ1-2; 9 nucleotides agree with TRBD1. The source material was blood. The DNA of the CDR3 is TGTGCCAGCAGTTACACACTTCCGGGACAGGGAAGTGTTTATGCCTTC. Translated, it gives CASSYTLPGQGSVYAF.